Sequencing of this T cell receptor beta chain was carried out in a study of cytomegalovirus exposure and HLA in healthy donors. Study-wide findings and caveats: Associated with cytomegalovirus, according to the listing, were around 160 TCR beta chains. An apparent linkage of common viral pathogens to several of the most significant clusters emerged in a later analysis.

Concerning this clone: Its target is not known.

The PCR employed 60 Vbeta primers together with 13 Jbeta primers. Only in-frame clones appear in the TCRdb table, and some are missing; sequencing was by immunoSEQ multiplex PCR. The table lists 150,000 or so clones, roughly 80% of them singletons. This CDR3 has 14 residues. The germline V gene encodes CDR1 SNHLY and CDR2 FYNNEI. The junction had 5 bases not matched to a gene; V was cut back by 4 bases and J by 7 bases. The sample was PBMCs. The receptor was isolated from a boy aged 2-15 years in good health and CMV-seronegative. The rearrangement joins TRBV2 to TRBJ2-1; 9 bases fit TRBD2. In DNA form, the CDR3 reads TGTGCCAGCAGTGTAGTAGCGGGAGAGAATGAGCAGTTCTTC. It translates to CASSVVAGENEQFF.